This entry lists 2 T cell receptor beta chains sequenced from one sample in a study of blood T cell repertoires in COVID-19. Assay used: immunoSEQ multiplex PCR; TCRdb lists only in-frame clones, some missing. Here the sample spans some 670,000 clones, about nine tenths being singletons. Sequenced sample: peripheral blood. These receptors were obtained from a woman aged 18 to 35 with acute or convalescent COVID-19.

The rearrangement uses TRBV28 and TRBJ1-5; 7 positions agree with TRBD1. This CDR3 spans 17 amino acids. V lost 7 bases and J lost 0; bases outside the gene matches: 12. Germline loops: CDR1 MDHEN, CDR2 SYDVKM. The CDR3 nucleotides are TGTGCCAGCATGACAGGGCCGGGGGTTTATAGCAATCAGCCCCAGCATTTT. Translation: CASMTGPGVYSNQPQHF.

V is TRBV4-1 and J is TRBJ1-1; perhaps TRBD1 as D (6 bases). Per the germline V gene, CDR1 is MGHRA and CDR2 is YSYEKL. Trimming removed 0 bases at V and 7 bases at J, with 12 bases between. The CDR3 is made up of 14 amino acids. The CDR3 sequence is CASSQEGGGFEAFF. The CDR3 DNA is TGCGCCAGCAGCCAAGAAGGCGGGGGCTTTGAAGCTTTCTTT.